Below, 14 T cell receptor beta chains from the same sample are listed, as sequenced in a study of early T cells in non-severe SARS-CoV-2 infection. TCRdb re-called the 5' RACE reads with MiXCR, one entry per CDR3 protein. The data contain tens of thousands of distinct CDR3 sequences, about 10% of them seen just once; the ten biggest clones take up 5.9%. Input material: whole blood. The source of these receptors is an adult who was a healthcare worker with PCR-confirmed SARS-CoV-2 infection or an uninfected control (not recorded which).

This clonotype was found many times. The V call is TRBV7-2, the J call TRBJ1-2; D not resolved. Germline loops: CDR1 SGHTA, CDR2 FQGNSA. The CDR3 runs to 13 residues. The ends were cut back, 0 bases at V and 4 bases at J, with 6 bases in the middle. DNA of the CDR3: TGTGCCAGCAGCTTAGCCCTCTCCTATGGCTACACCTTC. Its protein product is CASSLALSYGYTF.

This clonotype was counted ten times or more. The chain is built from TRBV5-5 and TRBJ2-7; tentatively, D is TRBD1 or TRBD2 (5 bases each). Per the germline V gene, CDR1 is SGHKS and CDR2 is YYEKEE (reference sequence). Trimming took off 4 bases at V and 1 base at J, with 12 bases between the two ends. CDR3 size: 14 residues. The CDR3 reads CASSQGPWSYEQYF. In nucleotides, the CDR3 is TGTGCCAGCAGCCAGGGACCCTGGTCCTACGAGCAGTACTTC.

The sample holds many counts of this clonotype. This chain joins TRBV19 and TRBJ2-7, with 7 nucleotides matching TRBD2. CDR3 length: 14 residues. V was clipped by 3 bases and J by 2 bases; unmatched bases: 4. Germline V gene lookup returns CDR1 LNHDA and CDR2 SQIVND (reference sequence). The CDR3 reads CASSIGAGPYEQYF. The DNA of the CDR3 is TGTGCCAGTAGTATCGGAGCGGGACCCTACGAGCAGTACTTC. Full variable domain (rest looked up from reference TRBV19 and TRBJ2-7): DGGITQSPKYLFRKEGQNVTLSCEQNLNHDAMYWYRQDPGQGLRLIYYSQIVNDFQKGDIAEGYSVSREKKESFPLTVTSAQKNPTAFYLCASSIGAGPYEQYFGPGTRLTVT.

The V and J genes are TRBV3-1 and TRBJ2-1; no reliable D call. This CDR3 has 13 amino acids. V dropped 4 bases and J dropped 12 bases, with 16 bases sitting between them. Per the germline V gene, CDR1 is LGHDT and CDR2 is YNNKEL (reference sequence). In DNA form, the CDR3 reads TGTGCCAGCAGCCCCCCTATGGCCCCCGGGCAGTTCTTC. Its translation: CASSPPMAPGQFF.

This clonotype was counted ten times or more. The chain uses TRBV19 and TRBJ1-2; 11 bases are shared with TRBD1. The germline V gene encodes CDR1 LNHDA and CDR2 SQIVND (reference sequence). This CDR3 contains 15 residues. V shed 8 bases and J 3 bases; nucleotides not matched to a gene: 8. CDR3 sequence (DNA): TGTGCCAGTCGGGGCGCGGGACAGGGGGACTATGGCTACACCTTC. It specifies CASRGAGQGDYGYTF. The whole variable domain, filled in from reference TRBV19 and TRBJ1-2, reads DGGITQSPKYLFRKEGQNVTLSCEQNLNHDAMYWYRQDPGQGLRLIYYSQIVNDFQKGDIAEGYSVSREKKESFPLTVTSAQKNPTAFYLCASRGAGQGDYGYTFGSGTRLTVV.

The rearrangement uses TRBV5-1 and TRBJ2-7; 10 positions match TRBD1. This CDR3 is built from 14 residues. Looked up from germline, CDR1 is SGHRS and CDR2 is YFSETQ. V dropped 5 bases and J dropped 3; count of bases not matched to a gene: 5. CDR3 sequence reads: CASSPGQGNYEQYF. For the CDR3, the DNA is TGCGCCAGCAGTCCGGGACAGGGGAACTACGAGCAGTACTTC.

This clonotype appeared many times. V and J are TRBV18 and TRBJ1-1, with D unclear. V was trimmed by 3 bases and J by 4 bases, leaving 9 bases between them. The germline gives CDR1 KGHSH, CDR2 LQKENI. The CDR3 totals 13 residues. The CDR3 is CASSPSTGTEAFF. The CDR3 DNA reads as TGTGCCAGCTCACCGTCTACTGGCACTGAAGCTTTCTTT.

The V call is TRBV20-1, the J call TRBJ2-3, with D possibly matching TRBD2 (6 bases). The CDR3 totals 15 residues. The ends were cut back, 5 bases at V and 0 bases at J, with 15 bases in the middle. Germline V lookup: CDR1 DFQATT, CDR2 SNEGSKA (reference sequence). CDR3 coding DNA: TGCAGTGCTGTTTGGTTGGGGGGTAGCACAGATACGCAGTATTTT. It yields the protein CSAVWLGGSTDTQYF.

This chain connects TRBV7-2 to TRBJ2-5; D is uncertain. CDR3 length equals 13 residues. V was pared by 3 bases and J by 4 bases, with 9 bases between. Germline loops: CDR1 SGHTA, CDR2 FQGNSA. The CDR3, as DNA: TGTGCCAGCAGCTTGTACAGAGGAGAGACCCAGTACTTC. Translation gives CASSLYRGETQYF. Full variable domain (rest looked up from reference TRBV7-2 and TRBJ2-5): GAGVSQSPSNKVTEKGKDVELRCDPISGHTALYWYRQSLGQGLEFLIYFQGNSAPDKSGLPSDRFSAERTGGSVSTLTIQRTQQEDSAVYLCASSLYRGETQYFGPGTRLLVL.

This clonotype was detected many times. CDR3 sequence (DNA): TGTGCCAGCAGCTTAGAGGACAGGGAAAGAGAAAAACTGTTTTTT. Translation: CASSLEDREREKLFF. V is TRBV7-8 and J is TRBJ1-4; 8 nucleotides match TRBD1. Losses at the gene ends were 1 base for V and 8 bases for J; bases not matched to a gene: 6. This CDR3 is 15 amino acids long. Germline CDR1 is SGHVS and CDR2 is FQNEAQ.

This clonotype has a handful of counts. The genes are TRBV10-3 and TRBJ2-7, with 8 bases identical to TRBD2. Trimming removed 3 bases from V and 5 bases from J; junction bases left unmatched: 6. CDR3 length equals 14 residues. From germline, CDR1 is ENHRY and CDR2 SYGVKD. CDR3 bases: TGTGCCATCAGTGAAGGAGCGGGAGAGGACGAGCAGTACTTC. Its protein is CAISEGAGEDEQYF.

The sample holds a few counts of this clonotype. The chain carries TRBV3-1 and TRBJ2-2; TRBD2 aligns across 10 bases. The CDR3 contains 18 residues. V lost 5 bases and J lost 3; bases outside the gene matches: 12. The germline V gene encodes CDR1 LGHDT and CDR2 YNNKEL (reference sequence). The DNA for the CDR3 is TGTGCCAGCAGCGCGAGCCCTAGCGGGAGAGAAGACACCGGGGAGCTGTTTTTT. It is translated as CASSASPSGREDTGELFF. Full variable domain (outside the CDR3, taken from reference TRBV3-1 and TRBJ2-2): DTAVSQTPKYLVTQMGNDKSIKCEQNLGHDTMYWYKQDSKKFLKIMFSYNNKELIINETVPNRFSPKSPDKAHLNLHINSLELGDSAVYFCASSASPSGREDTGELFFGEGSRLTVL.

The J gene is TRBJ1-2, the V gene TRBV5-1; D unclear. V lost 0 bases, J lost 4 bases, and 10 bases lay in between. The germline V gene encodes CDR1 SGHRS and CDR2 YFSETQ. The length of the CDR3 is 14 residues. The CDR3 nucleotides read TGCGCCAGCAGCTTGGAGGCCAGAGCCTATGGCTACACCTTC. This encodes CASSLEARAYGYTF.

This clonotype came up a few times. This chain joins TRBV5-4 and TRBJ1-2; D is undetermined. The CDR3 spans 15 residues. Trimming stripped 7 bases from V and 2 bases from J, with 18 bases between. Germline V CDR1 and CDR2: SGHNT, YYREEE (reference sequence). This CDR3 reads CASSYLPERNYGYTF. In DNA form, the CDR3 reads TGTGCCAGCTCCTACCTACCCGAGAGGAACTATGGCTACACCTTC.